This T cell receptor (beta chain) was captured in a study of radiation and T cells in renal cell carcinoma (dated by TCRdb to about 2020). Describing the broader study: TCR beta sequencing covered some 55 samples in total, comprising some 26 tumors and roughly 27 peripheral blood samples. The final blood draw was performed at 4 weeks after radiation, at the same time as nephrectomy. A total of approximately 3,800,000 unique CDR3 nucleotide sequences, encoding around 2.7 million unique CDR3 amino acid sequences, were found across all 55 or so samples.

In the germline V gene (reference sequence), CDR1 corresponds to SEHNR and CDR2 to FQNEAQ. The CDR3 runs 12 amino acids, cysteine and phenylalanine included. Only the CDR3 DNA is retained, 36 bases long and in frame from the first base. V sheds 5 bases and J sheds 6 bases, leaving 10 bases between their ends. The full study reports these points: Because pretreatment tumor biopsies were not available, the baseline intratumoral presence of clonotypes could not be determined. Blood repertoire dynamics were not followed beyond 4 weeks after treatment. In blood, the top tumor clonotypes increased between baseline and 2 weeks post-radiation and then shrank by 4 weeks, which suggests that tumor-resident clones expanded only transiently. Because the trial had a single-armed design, the trial could not examine how radiation dose or scheduling affected the TCR repertoire.

Per the publication, the time point label means: blood 4 weeks post-SBRT, at nephrectomy. In light of the paper, this sample's treatment or condition label describes: 15 Gy SBRT to primary tumor, nephrectomy 4 weeks later. The samples were drawn from a clinical trial, where primary renal cell carcinomas were treated with 15 Gy of stereotactic body radiation therapy and then removed by nephrectomy 4 weeks afterward. To track tumor-enriched clonotypes, serial peripheral blood was sampled from radiation-treated patients at baseline and at 2 weeks and 4 weeks after SBRT. Every patient's renal cell carcinoma showed clear cell pathology. The QIAamp DNA Blood Mini Kit (Qiagen) was used to prepare genomic DNA for TCR sequencing. Samples were included in the analyses only if all quality control checks were passed. The immunoSEQ kit was used, according to the manufacturer's recommendations, to generate TCR beta libraries from genomic DNA. To prepare libraries, a first multiplex PCR with proprietary primers was run, followed by a second PCR that added unique barcodes, and a bead cleanup was done after each round. A positive control reaction and a negative control reaction, both provided in the kit, were run with every batch of samples. The final libraries were assessed on an Agilent 4200 TapeStation D1000 ScreenTape, pooled by volume, and quantified by qPCR. An Illumina NextSeq500 fitted with a MidOutput 150-cycle cartridge performed the sequencing, running 156 Read1 cycles and 15 Index1 cycles with the kit's custom primers. The pooled library was loaded at roughly 0.9 pM with approximately 18% PhiX control spiked in. On the study's bioinformatics: Vendor-processed data were analyzed in R, with a clonotype defined as all T cells sharing the same CDR3 nucleotide sequence. In the clone abundance analyses, frequencies in each sample were normalized to that sample's 10,000 most abundant clones. Public T cell clones, which averaged fewer than five per sample, were excluded before analysis. Tumor-enriched and baseline blood-enriched clonotypes were defined by at least a 32-fold difference in abundance between compartments. A beta-binomial differential abundance model was used to identify clonotypes that were expanded or contracted between blood time points. The Baroni-Urbani and Buser coefficient was used to measure tumor-blood repertoire similarity, and groups were compared with two-tailed Wilcoxon tests in R. As stored in TCRdb, this immuneACCESS dataset retains in-frame rearrangements with V and J assigned. A fraction of the clones does not appear; measured against another copy, unresolved V genes explain less than half of the discrepancy, and the remainder lacks a known reason. That table gives V, J and clone size, and the DNA gave D and trimming. Across this sample there are about 78,000 clones, with about nine tenths seen only once. The top ten clonotypes cover roughly 6% of the sample.

This clone showed up just a few times. There is no known antigen for this receptor. Per-base qualities were not stored, and no clone one base away is much larger. This TCR derives from a woman aged 70 to 79 with renal cell carcinoma. The source was blood, collected from a patient whose treatment included radiotherapy and nephrectomy. Here the chain combines TRBV7-9 and TRBJ1-1; a tentative D call is TRBD1 (6 bases match). The CDR3 region has the sequence CASSLQGPEAFF. The DNA sequence is given as TGTGCCAGCAGCCTACAGGGCCCTGAAGCTTTCTTT.